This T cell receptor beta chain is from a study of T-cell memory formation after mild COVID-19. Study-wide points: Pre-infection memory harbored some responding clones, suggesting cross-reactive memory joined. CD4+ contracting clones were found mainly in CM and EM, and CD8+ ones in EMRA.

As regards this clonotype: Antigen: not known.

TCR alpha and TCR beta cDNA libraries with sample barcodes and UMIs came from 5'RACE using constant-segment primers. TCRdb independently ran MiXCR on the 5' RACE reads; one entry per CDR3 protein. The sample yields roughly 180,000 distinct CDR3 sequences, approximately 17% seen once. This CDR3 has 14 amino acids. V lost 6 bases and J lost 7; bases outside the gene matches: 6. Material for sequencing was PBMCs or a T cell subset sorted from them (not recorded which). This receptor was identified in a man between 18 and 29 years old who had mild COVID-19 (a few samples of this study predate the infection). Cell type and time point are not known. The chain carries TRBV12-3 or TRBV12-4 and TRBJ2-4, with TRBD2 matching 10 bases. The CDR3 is CASSPTSGSNIQYF. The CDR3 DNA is TGTGCCAGCAGCCCGACTAGCGGGTCCAACATTCAGTACTTC.